Here is one T cell receptor (beta chain) with its context. The data are from a study of cytomegalovirus exposure and HLA in healthy donors. Per germline, CDR1 SGHRS and CDR2 YFSETQ. With 1 base clipped from V and 4 bases from J, the junction kept 1 base outside the gene matches. This CDR3 is built from 14 residues. Primers included in the PCR were 60 Vbeta and 13 Jbeta primers. Only in-frame clones appear in the TCRdb table, and some are missing; sequencing was by immunoSEQ multiplex PCR. The sample has approximately 80,000 clones, 63% seen once. The genes are TRBV5-1 and TRBJ2-1, with TRBD2 matching 8 bases. The specimen was PBMCs. This TCR was recovered from a woman aged 40 to 49 in good health and CMV-seropositive. CDR3 region: CASSLTSGYNEQFF. The CDR3 bases are TGCGCCAGCAGCTTGACTAGCGGATACAATGAGCAGTTCTTC.